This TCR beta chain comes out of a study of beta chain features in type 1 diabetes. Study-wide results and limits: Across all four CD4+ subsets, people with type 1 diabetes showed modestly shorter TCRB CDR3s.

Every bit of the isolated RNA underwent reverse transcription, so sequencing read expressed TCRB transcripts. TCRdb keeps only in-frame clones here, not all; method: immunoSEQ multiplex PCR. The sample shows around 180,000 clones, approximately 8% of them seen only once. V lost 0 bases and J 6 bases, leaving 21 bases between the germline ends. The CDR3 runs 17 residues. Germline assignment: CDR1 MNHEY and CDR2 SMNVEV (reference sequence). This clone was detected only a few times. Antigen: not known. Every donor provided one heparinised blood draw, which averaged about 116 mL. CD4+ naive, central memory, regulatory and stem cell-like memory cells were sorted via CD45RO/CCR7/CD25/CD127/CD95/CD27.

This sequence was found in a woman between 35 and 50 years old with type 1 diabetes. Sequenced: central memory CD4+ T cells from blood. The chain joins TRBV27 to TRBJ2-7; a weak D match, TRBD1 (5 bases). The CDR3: CASSLSLGRDRRFEQYF. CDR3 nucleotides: TGTGCCAGCAGTTTATCCTTAGGCCGAGACAGAAGATTCGAGCAGTACTTC.